This TCR beta chain was retrieved from a study of human T cells and chemical hapten exposure (dated by TCRdb to the early 2020s). Regarding the research as a whole: For sensitization, 2% DPC in acetone was applied to an approximately 2 cm by approximately 2 cm area of upper inner arm skin. Peripheral blood TCR repertoire changes were tracked in vivo in alopecia patients during primary and secondary sensitization to the hapten diphenylcyclopropenone (DPC). Patch testing on the upper back used Finn chambers containing 0.01% DPC, with scoring done after 6 days according to International Contact Dermatitis Research Group standards. Throughout the study period of around 25 weeks, patients also received therapeutic DPC doses to the scalp every week. Blood samples were taken from patients before sensitization (week 0) and then at 2, 6 and about 24 weeks after DPC sensitization. Alopecia areata with under or over 50% scalp involvement, alopecia totalis and alopecia universalis were represented in the patient cohort, which was mostly female. Blood for TCR sequencing was provided by twenty-nine alopecia patients at one to four time points (pre-sensitization, 2, 6 and 24 weeks). Libraries were pooled for sequencing, and per-sample TCR yields varied mainly because of small differences in library volumes within the pool.

The sample's time point label, decoded: pre-sensitization, week 0. This specimen's treatment or condition label, per the study, means: therapeutic diphenylcyclopropenone sensitization with weekly scalp DPC. Blood at each patch-test visit was drawn before the patch test was applied. Patients were considered eligible if aged 18 to 70, diagnosed with alopecia and deemed suitable for DPC therapy, and patients were excluded if pregnant. Total RNA was extracted from unfractionated whole blood collected in Tempus Blood RNA tubes. Libraries were made using RACE. TCRdb lists the instrument as NextSeq 500. During library preparation, unique molecular identifiers were attached to individual cDNA molecules so that TCRs could be counted in a quantitative, reproducible way. From each blood RNA sample, both TCR alpha and TCR beta chains were sequenced. The authors' analysis ran thus. Samples had a median of roughly 98,000 TCRs, with a range from roughly 23,224 to 750,000. V, J and CDR3 annotation of the TCR reads was performed with the Decombinator software suite. To make PS versus PT1 abundance plots, every sample was subsampled to the same number of TCRs (28,000). TCRs were defined as expanded if absent before sensitization and observed at least eight times at the 2-week time point. The raw public reads went through TCRdb reprocessing: fastp at Q25, MiXCR clone calling, in-frame beta chains kept. Entries are consolidated by CDR3 protein sequence, retaining the most common genes and DNA. TCRdb's processing, not the study's, gives the V and J calls here. The sample includes some 400,000 distinct CDR3 sequences, with approximately 5.1% observed a single time. The ten largest clones take up just over 2.5% of the sample.

V and J are trimmed by 6 bases and 1 base, and the gene matches miss 3 bases of the junction. Based on the germline V gene, the CDR1 and CDR2 sequences are SQVTM and ANQGSEA. CDR3 length: 14 amino acids, cysteine to phenylalanine. Left in the record is the CDR3 DNA by itself, 42 bases read in frame from the first base. The investigation overall reported the following: The number of PT1 expanded TCRs positively correlated with patch test score, significant at thresholds 8, 16 and 32 but not 4. After repeated subsampling, changes were observed in the strength of the expansion versus patch-test correlation and in the threshold at which the correlation became significant. All patients had alopecia, a presumed autoimmune disease, so their immune response might differ from that of healthy individuals. Expanded TCRs formed significantly more large CDR3 similarity clusters than pre-sensitization or healthy control sets, consistent with antigen-driven responses. The number of TCRs above 1 in 1000 frequency did not change with DPC sensitization; there was no evidence of global repertoire structure alterations.

This clonotype was observed many times. Its antigen target is currently unknown. No much larger clonotype is one base removed from it; base qualities were not supplied. Here the chain combines TRBV29-1 and TRBJ2-5; 12 middle bases align to TRBD2. Material: whole blood, obtained in connection with sensitization to the hapten diphenylcyclopropenone (DPC). This clonotype was obtained from a woman between 45 and 60 years old with alopecia areata. Some clones in this sample may be carry-over from other donors' samples. The DNA is as follows: TGCAGCGTAGGACTAGCGGGGACCCAAGAGACCCAGTACTTC. This yields the protein CSVGLAGTQETQYF. Extended through the reference TRBV29-1 and TRBJ2-5 proteins, this CDR3 yields the full variable domain: SAVISQKPSRDICQRGTSLTIQCQVDSQVTMMFWYRQQPGQSLTLIATANQGSEATYESGFVIDKFPISRPNLTFSTLTVSNMSPEDSSIYLCSVGLAGTQETQYFGPGTRLLVL.